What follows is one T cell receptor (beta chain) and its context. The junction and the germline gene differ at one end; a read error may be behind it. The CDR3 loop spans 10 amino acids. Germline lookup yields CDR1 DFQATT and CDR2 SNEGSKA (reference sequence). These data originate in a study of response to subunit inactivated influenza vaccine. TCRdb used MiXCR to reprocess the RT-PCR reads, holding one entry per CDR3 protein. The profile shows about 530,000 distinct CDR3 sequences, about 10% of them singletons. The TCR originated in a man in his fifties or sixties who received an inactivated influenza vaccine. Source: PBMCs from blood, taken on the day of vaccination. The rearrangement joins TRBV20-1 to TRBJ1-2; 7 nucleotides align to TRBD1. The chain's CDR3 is CSAQGQERAF. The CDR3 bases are TGCAGTGCCCAAGGACAGGAGAGGGCCTTC.